This T cell receptor (beta chain) was captured in a study of T-cell memory formation after mild COVID-19. As to this clonotype: Its antigen is not identified.

TCRdb reprocessed the 5' RACE reads via MiXCR and lists one record per CDR3 protein. The repertoire holds roughly 400,000 distinct CDR3 sequences, with about 24% as singletons. CDR1 is SGHRS, CDR2 YFSETQ, per germline. CDR3 length: 13 residues. Trimming left V 3 bases short and J 2 bases short, with 8 bases between. The study's findings and limits: Later expanders leaned toward CD4+, whereas clones contracting from day 15 to 85 were balanced CD4/CD8. Certain responding clones were present in pre-infection memory, suggesting participation of cross-reactive memory.

This sequence joins TRBV5-1 and TRBJ1-1, with D hard to call. The clonotype was recovered from an adult woman who had mild COVID-19 (a few samples of this study predate the infection). Cell type and time point are not known. The sequenced sample was PBMCs or a T cell subset sorted from them (not recorded which). In nucleotides, the CDR3 is TGCGCCAGCAGCTCTATTATTAACACTGAAGCTTTCTTT. Residues: CASSSIINTEAFF. The entire variable domain, with the rest obtained from reference TRBV5-1 and TRBJ1-1, is as follows: KAGVTQTPRYLIKTRGQQVTLSCSPISGHRSVSWYQQTPGQGLQFLFEYFSETQRNKGNFPGRFSGRQFSNSRSEMNVSTLELGDSALYLCASSSIINTEAFFGQGTRLTVV.